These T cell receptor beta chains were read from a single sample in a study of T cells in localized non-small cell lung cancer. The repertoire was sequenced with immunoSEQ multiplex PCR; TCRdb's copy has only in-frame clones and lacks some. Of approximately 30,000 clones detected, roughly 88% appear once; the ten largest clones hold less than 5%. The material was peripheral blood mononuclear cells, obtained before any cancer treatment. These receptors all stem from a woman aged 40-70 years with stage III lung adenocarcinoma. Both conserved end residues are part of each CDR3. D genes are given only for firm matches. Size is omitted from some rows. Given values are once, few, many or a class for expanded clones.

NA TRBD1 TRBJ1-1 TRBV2 TGTGCCAGCAGTCCTGGACAGGGTCGAGGAGCTTTCTTT CASSPGQGRGAFF
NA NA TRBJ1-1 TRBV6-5 TGTGCCAGCAGTTACTCAGGGGGATTCACTGAAGCTTTCTTT CASSYSGGFTEAFF
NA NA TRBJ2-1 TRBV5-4 TGTGCCAGCAGCGGGCTTAATCAAGGGGACAATGAGCAGTTCTTC CASSGLNQGDNEQFF
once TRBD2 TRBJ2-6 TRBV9 TGTGCCAGCAGCCCGAGACTAGCGGGGGGGCTATTTGTCTCCGGGGCCAACGTCCTGACTTTC CASSPRLAGGLFVSGANVLTF
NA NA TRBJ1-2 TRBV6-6 TGTGCCAGCAGTGAGGACAGTTATGGCTACACCTTC CASSEDSYGYTF
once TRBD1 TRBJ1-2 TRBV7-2 TGTGCCAGCAGCTTAGAGACAGGGGGTTATGGCTACACCTTC CASSLETGGYGYTF
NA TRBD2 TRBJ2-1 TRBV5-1 TGCGCCAGCAGCTTGGAGGGACTAGCATCCTACAATGAGCAGTTCTTC CASSLEGLASYNEQFF
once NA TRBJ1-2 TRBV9 TGTGCCAGCAGCGTATCGGGACACTATGGCTACACCTTC CASSVSGHYGYTF
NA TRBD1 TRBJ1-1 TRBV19 TGTGCCAGTAGTCCCCGGACAGGGATAAGTGAAGCTTTCTTT CASSPRTGISEAFF
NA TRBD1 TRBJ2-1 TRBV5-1 TGCGCCAGCAGCTGGGGAACAGGGGCCAATGAGCAGTTCTTC CASSWGTGANEQFF
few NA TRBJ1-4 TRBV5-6 TGTGCCAGCAGCTTGGGTCTGGGATCTCTTAATGAAAAACTGTTTTTT CASSLGLGSLNEKLFF
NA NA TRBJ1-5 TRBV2 TGTGCCAGCAGTCGGGACTCCTGGGCTGATTTTAGTCAGCCCCAGCATTTT CASSRDSWADFSQPQHF
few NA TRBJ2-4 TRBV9 TGTGCCAGCAGCGTCACGTCTAGCTGGGACATTCAGTACTTC CASSVTSSWDIQYF
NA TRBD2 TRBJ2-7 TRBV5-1 TGCGCCAGCAGCGAACGAGCGGGAAGAGGTTACGAGCAGTACTTC CASSERAGRGYEQYF
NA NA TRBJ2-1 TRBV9 TGTGCCAGCAGCCCGTCGGGGAGACGGGACAATGAGCAGTTCTTC CASSPSGRRDNEQFF
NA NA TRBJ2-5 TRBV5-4 TGTGCCAGCAGACTGGACCAAAGGGGGACCCAGTACTTC CASRLDQRGTQYF
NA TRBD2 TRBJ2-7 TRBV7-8 TGTGCCAGCAGCTGGGGACTAGCGGGAGGGCCGAAAGAGCAGTACTTC CASSWGLAGGPKEQYF
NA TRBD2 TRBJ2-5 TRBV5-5 TGTGCCAGCAGCTTGGGAGGGAGGGTCCAAGAGACCCAGTACTTC CASSLGGRVQETQYF
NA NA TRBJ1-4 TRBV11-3 TGTGCCAGCAGCTTACGGGGGTTGGGTGAAAAACTGTTTTTT CASSLRGLGEKLFF
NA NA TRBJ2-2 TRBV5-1 TGCGCCAGCAGCTTGTATAACCAGAACACCGGGGAGCTGTTTTTT CASSLYNQNTGELFF
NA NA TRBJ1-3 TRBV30 TGTGCCTGGAGTGTACCCCAGACAGGCTCTGGAAACACCATATATTTT CAWSVPQTGSGNTIYF
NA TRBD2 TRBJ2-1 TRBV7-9 TGTGCCAGCAGCTTAGTGGCTAGCGGGAAGGCTGAGCAGTTCTTC CASSLVASGKAEQFF
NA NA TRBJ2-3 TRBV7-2 TGTGCCAGCAGCTTAGGATTGGGCAGCACAGATACGCAGTATTTT CASSLGLGSTDTQYF
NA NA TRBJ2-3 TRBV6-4 TGTGCCAGCAGTGACTCTGAGTGGGATACGCAGTATTTT CASSDSEWDTQYF
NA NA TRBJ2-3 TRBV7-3 TGTGCCAGCAGCCCCCAAGGGGGGGGAACCACAGATACGCAGTATTTT CASSPQGGGTTDTQYF
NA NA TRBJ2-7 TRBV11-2 TGTGCCAGCAGGAATTCACCGGGACAACTTTTCCACGAGCAGTACTTC CASRNSPGQLFHEQYF
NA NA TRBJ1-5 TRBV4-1 TGCGCCAGCAGCTCCCCGGGAAGGGGTGTGGGCCAGCCCCAGCATTTT CASSSPGRGVGQPQHF
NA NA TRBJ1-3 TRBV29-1 TGCAGCGTTGAGGTGGGAAACACCATATATTTT CSVEVGNTIYF
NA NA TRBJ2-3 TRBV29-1 TGCAGCGTTGAAGGGCAGGGCACAGATACGCAGTATTTT CSVEGQGTDTQYF
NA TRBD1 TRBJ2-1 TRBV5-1 TGCGCCAGCAGCCTTACCGGGACAGGGACTTACAATGAGCAGTTCTTC CASSLTGTGTYNEQFF
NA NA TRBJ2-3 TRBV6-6 TGTGCCAGCAGTTACTCGAGGGGGGGGGATACGCAGTATTTT CASSYSRGGDTQYF
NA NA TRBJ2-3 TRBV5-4 TGTGCCAGCAGCTTTATGCAGTATTTT CASSFMQYF
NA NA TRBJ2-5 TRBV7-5 TGTGCCAGAAGCTTAGGGTACTTTTCTCCACAAGAGACCCAGTACTTC CARSLGYFSPQETQYF
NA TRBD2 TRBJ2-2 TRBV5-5 TGTGCCAGCAGCCCCCCACTAGCGGGGAACACCGGGGAGCTGTTTTTT CASSPPLAGNTGELFF
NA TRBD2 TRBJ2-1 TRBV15 TGTGCCACCAGCAGAGTCGGGGAGGGTAACTACAATGAGCAGTTCTTC CATSRVGEGNYNEQFF
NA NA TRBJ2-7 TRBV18 TGTGCCAGCTCACCACCCCGGGCGACGGACGAGCAGTACTTC CASSPPRATDEQYF
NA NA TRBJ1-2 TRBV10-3 TGTGCCACTAGACAGGACCCCAACTATGGCTACACCTTC CATRQDPNYGYTF
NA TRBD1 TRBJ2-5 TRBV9 TGTGCCAGCAGCCGAGACCGGGACAGGGGCCAAGAGACCCAGTACTTC CASSRDRDRGQETQYF
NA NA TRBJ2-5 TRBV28 TGTGCCAGCAAAGACGTGGGAGAGACCCAGTACTTC CASKDVGETQYF
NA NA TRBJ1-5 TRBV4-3 TGCGCCAGCAGCCAAGACAGCAATCAGCCCCAGCATTTT CASSQDSNQPQHF
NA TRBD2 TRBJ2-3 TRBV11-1 TGTGCCAGCAGCTTAGGTGCTAGCGGCCACACAGATACGCAGTATTTT CASSLGASGHTDTQYF
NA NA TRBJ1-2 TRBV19 TGTGCCAGTAAGATCCACGGACCGACGACACAAACTAACTATGGCTACACCTTC CASKIHGPTTQTNYGYTF
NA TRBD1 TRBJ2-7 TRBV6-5 TGTGCCAGCAGTTACTCGACAGGGGACGAGCAGTACTTC CASSYSTGDEQYF
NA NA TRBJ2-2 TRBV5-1 TGCGCCAGCAGCTTGTGGAGTAGTACGTCCACCGGGGAGCTGTTTTTT CASSLWSSTSTGELFF
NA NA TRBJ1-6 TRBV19 TGTGCCAGTCAGCCCCTCTATAATTCACCCCTCCACTTT CASQPLYNSPLHF
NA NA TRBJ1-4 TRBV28 TGTGCCAGCAGTTTATCATCGTCAGGGGACGGTGAAAAACTGTTTTTT CASSLSSSGDGEKLFF
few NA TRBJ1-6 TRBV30 TGTGCCTGGACACCGGCAGCGCCGTCCCAATCACCCCTCCACTTT CAWTPAAPSQSPLHF
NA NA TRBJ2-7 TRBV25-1 TGTGCCAGCACCGCATATGGCGAGCAGTACTTC CASTAYGEQYF
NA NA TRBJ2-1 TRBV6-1 TGTGCCAGCAGTGGACTGGGGGGGCGTCGCAATGAGCAGTTCTTC CASSGLGGRRNEQFF
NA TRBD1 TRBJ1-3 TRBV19 TGTGCCACTTCACAACAGGGGTCAGGAAACACCATATATTTT CATSQQGSGNTIYF
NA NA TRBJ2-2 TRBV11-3 TGTGCCAGCAGCTTAAGGTTCTCCAGCCCGAACACCGGGGAGCTGTTTTTT CASSLRFSSPNTGELFF